The rows below give T cell receptor beta chains drawn from one sample of a study of cytomegalovirus exposure and HLA in healthy donors. Assay: immunoSEQ multiplex PCR; the TCRdb copy retains only in-frame clones and omits some. The table records a few hundred thousand clones, 65% to 85% of them present only once. Sequenced input: PBMCs. The source is a woman in her thirties in good health and CMV-seropositive. Both conserved end residues are part of each CDR3. The D gene is left open where the match is weak. Size tells how often a clone was seen (once, few, many) or the class of an expanded clone, and some rows leave it out.

size	V	J	D	CDR3	DNA
NA	TRBV6-1	TRBJ1-5	NA	CASSEAGINQPQHF	TGTGCCAGCAGTGAAGCAGGGATTAATCAGCCCCAGCATTTT
NA	TRBV30	TRBJ2-5	NA	CAWSLGGGEETQYF	TGTGCCTGGAGCCTAGGAGGCGGAGAAGAGACCCAGTACTTC
once	TRBV6-1	TRBJ1-1	TRBD1	CASSEGQGEAFF	TGTGCCAGCAGTGAGGGACAGGGTGAAGCTTTCTTT
NA	TRBV30	TRBJ1-5	TRBD1	CAWSAGGKQPQHF	TGTGCCTGGAGTGCAGGGGGGAAACAGCCCCAGCATTTT
few	TRBV30	TRBJ1-1	TRBD1	CAWGGTGGREAFF	TGTGCCTGGGGTGGGACAGGGGGCCGCGAAGCTTTCTTT
NA	TRBV2	TRBJ2-3	TRBD1	CASSGQGEDTQYF	TGTGCCAGCAGCGGACAGGGGGAAGATACGCAGTATTTT
NA	TRBV4-2	TRBJ1-5	NA	CASSPGHSNQPQHF	TGTGCCAGCAGCCCGGGCCACAGCAATCAGCCCCAGCATTTT
NA	TRBV10-3	TRBJ2-5	TRBD1	CAISTGAETQYF	TGTGCCATTTCGACAGGGGCAGAGACCCAGTACTTC
once	TRBV7-8	TRBJ1-1	TRBD1	CASSFRTGATLNTEAFF	TGTGCCAGCAGCTTTCGGACAGGGGCCACACTAAACACTGAAGCTTTCTTT
NA	TRBV28	TRBJ1-4	TRBD1	CASSSGQAPYEKLFF	TGTGCCAGCAGTTCCGGACAGGCTCCCTATGAAAAACTGTTTTTT
once	TRBV9	TRBJ2-3	NA	CASSVMAEHTDTQYF	TGTGCCAGCAGCGTAATGGCAGAACATACAGATACGCAGTATTTT
NA	TRBV4-3	TRBJ1-5	NA	CASSQDDGTNQPQHF	TGCGCCAGCAGCCAAGATGACGGTACCAATCAGCCCCAGCATTTT
NA	TRBV5-1	TRBJ2-1	TRBD1	CASSSDRGGNNEQFF	TGCGCCAGCAGCTCTGACAGGGGTGGTAATAATGAGCAGTTCTTC
NA	TRBV6-1	TRBJ1-2	NA	CASSRDGLAGYTF	TGTGCCAGCAGTCGGGACGGTCTGGCTGGCTACACCTTC
NA	TRBV7-9	TRBJ2-6	NA	CASSLKLSGANVLTF	TGTGCCAGCAGCTTGAAGCTCTCTGGGGCCAACGTCCTGACTTTC
NA	TRBV4-2	TRBJ2-7	TRBD2	CASSQGLAASYEQYF	TGTGCCAGCAGCCAAGGACTAGCGGCCAGCTACGAGCAGTACTTC
NA	TRBV6-5	TRBJ2-2	NA	CASSYYDRTGELFF	TGTGCCAGCAGTTACTATGACAGAACCGGGGAGCTGTTTTTT
NA	TRBV30	TRBJ1-5	TRBD1	CAWNAQGAIQPQHF	TGTGCCTGGAACGCACAGGGGGCGATTCAGCCCCAGCATTTT
once	TRBV5-1	TRBJ1-1	TRBD1	CASSLGQGGGTEAFF	TGCGCCAGCAGCTTAGGACAGGGAGGGGGCACTGAAGCTTTCTTT
NA	TRBV13	TRBJ1-1	TRBD1	CASSLGTGTEAFF	TGTGCCAGCAGCTTAGGGACAGGGACTGAAGCTTTCTTT
NA	TRBV2	TRBJ1-1	NA	CASRGTEAFF	TGTGCCAGCAGAGGCACTGAAGCTTTCTTT
once	TRBV9	TRBJ1-4	NA	CASSVGVGEGKLFF	TGTGCCAGCAGCGTAGGTGTGGGTGAGGGAAAACTGTTTTTT
few	TRBV30	TRBJ1-1	NA	CASTRGNTEAFF	TGTGCCTCTACCAGGGGGAACACTGAAGCTTTCTTT
NA	TRBV10-3	TRBJ2-7	NA	CAISESGRGSLWEQYF	TGTGCCATCAGTGAGAGTGGGAGAGGGAGTCTATGGGAGCAGTACTTC
NA	TRBV2	TRBJ1-2	NA	CASSEGLRDGYTF	TGTGCCAGCAGTGAAGGGTTAAGGGATGGCTACACCTTC
NA	TRBV7-7	TRBJ2-7	NA	CASSFRAGYEQYF	TGTGCTAGCAGTTTCAGGGCGGGCTACGAGCAGTACTTC
NA	TRBV2	TRBJ1-4	TRBD1	CASSESRMGQGDEKLFF	TGTGCCAGCAGTGAATCTCGTATGGGACAGGGGGATGAAAAACTGTTTTTT
NA	TRBV6-1	TRBJ2-3	NA	CASSALHRASNTDTQYF	TGTGCCAGCAGTGCCCTCCACAGGGCCAGTAACACAGATACGCAGTATTTT
NA	TRBV4-1	TRBJ2-3	NA	CASSQGRTTDTQYF	TGCGCCAGCAGCCAGGGACGGACCACAGATACGCAGTATTTT
NA	TRBV28	TRBJ2-6	NA	CASSLQLGSGANVLTF	TGTGCCAGCAGTTTACAACTCGGCTCTGGGGCCAACGTCCTGACTTTC
NA	TRBV4-1	TRBJ1-1	TRBD1	CASSYGQGAKSREAFF	TGCGCCAGCAGCTACGGACAGGGGGCTAAATCCCGTGAAGCTTTCTTT
NA	TRBV30	TRBJ1-1	TRBD1	CAWSKRGDRMNREAFF	TGTGCCTGGAGTAAAAGGGGGGACAGGATGAACAGGGAAGCTTTCTTT